The entry that follows covers one TCR beta chain sequence. The target of this receptor is not known. No much larger clone is present one base from it, and per-base qualities are unavailable. The cohort was made up of about 610 healthy bone marrow donors. At the time of sampling, all cohort members were nominally healthy, though unrecorded immune exposures were likely present. The donor was CMV seronegative and was included in the group of about 350 seronegative cohort members. A peripheral blood sample was collected from each donor, and TCR beta sequencing was performed on peripheral blood mononuclear cells. Genomic DNA extraction from the blood cell samples was performed with the Qiagen DNeasy Blood Extraction Kit. Library generation was performed with the immunoSEQ multiplex PCR assay. A mixture of 60 forward primers for TCR Vbeta segments and 13 reverse primers for TCR Jbeta segments was used in the multiplex PCR. The CDR3 region of rearranged TCR beta genes was amplified from genomic DNA by a multiplex PCR assay. The Illumina HiSeq System was used to sequence the amplified TCR beta libraries as 87-base-pair reads. The paper's processing steps were these. In a later analysis, tens of millions of unique TCR beta chains were counted across the 650 to 750 repertoires, and approximately 11 million of these chains were shared by at least two donors. Raw reads were error-corrected and collapsed into unique sequences by a nearest-neighbor algorithm in which closely related sequences were merged to remove PCR and sequencing errors. To assign V, D and J gene segments, CDR3 sequences were aligned to IMGT reference sequences. Each retained sequence needed at least a six-nucleotide match to both a V gene segment and a J gene segment. Rearrangements were called productive when the CDR3 lacked stop codons and stayed in frame with V and J; all others were non-productive. CDR3 was defined according to IMGT convention as the region running from the second conserved V-encoded cysteine to the conserved J-encoded phenylalanine. In an earlier analysis of around 600 of the donors, sequences lacking an unambiguous match to a single V gene segment were excluded. In an earlier analysis of approximately 550 of the donors, V segments were called functional above 56.7% productive rearrangements and were called segregating when the between-donor standard deviation exceeded 5%. A statistical classification framework was built to diagnose cytomegalovirus status from the catalog of TCR beta chain sequences. A later analysis assigned V and J genes by comparing TCR nucleotide sequences with IMGT/GENE-DB human TR gene sequences. The TCRdist pipeline was used in a later analysis to assign CDR3 sequences and most-parsimonious VDJ recombination scenarios. In a later analysis, each TCR beta chain was defined by its CDR3 amino acid sequence together with its V-gene family, and reads lacking a unique V-gene family were excluded. In a later analysis, several hundred highly shared, low-generation-probability nucleotide sequences were removed to address suspected cross-contamination and a sequencing artifact. A later analysis calculated a clonal expansion index for each public chain from normalized within-repertoire ranks of inferred template counts. A later analysis computed generation probabilities with a VDJ recombination model fitted to out-of-frame rearrangements, and checked the results against IGoR. A later analysis scored TCR-TCR, TCR-HLA and TCR-CMV co-occurrence with hypergeometric tests, applying a repertoire-size bias correction to TCR pairs. False discovery rates were estimated in a later analysis by permuting HLA or CMV assignments 20 times. In a later analysis, co-occurring TCRs were grouped using DBSCAN, and TCRdist sequence similarity was added for clustering within HLA-allele-positive subsets. Repertoires with fewer than 30,000 or more than 120,000 public chains, plus five repertoires with anomalous nucleotide sharing, were excluded from co-occurrence clustering. Drawn from immuneACCESS, this table holds only the in-frame rearrangements with V and J called that TCRdb kept. Clones are partly lost; checked studies trace under half to an unresolved V gene and leave the rest unexplained. V and J calls and clone size are copied from that table; D and trimming were computed from the DNA. A total of fewer than 45,000 clones appear in this sample, 85% to 95% of them only once. Roughly 2.5% of the sample comes from the top ten.

These data belong to a study of cytomegalovirus exposure and HLA in healthy donors (dated by TCRdb to 2015 to 2018). At the level of the whole study: An earlier analysis of approximately 590 of the donors reported about 290 Gb of sequence data and some 100 million unique TCR beta sequences from 190 million or so T cells. Rather than using new phenotypic data, the later analysis identified candidate immune exposures from TCR beta sequences and from how often those sequences occurred across donors. A later analysis re-analyzed previously published TCR beta repertoires from about 730 donors and added high-resolution HLA genotyping to study TCR occurrence patterns. The genetic ancestry cluster associated with self-reported Caucasian donors included 81% of the 350 to 500 genotyped donors. The study aimed to test whether signatures of past pathogen exposure could be identified by cataloging public T cell receptors. Because of strong linkage in the cohort, a few DR-DQ haplotypes were treated as single units for association and clustering. A later genetic analysis took genome-wide SNP genotypes for about 60% of the roughly 670 donors and used that subset as a discovery cohort. Among about 400 genotyped donors of the cohort, an average of around 250,000 unique TCR beta nucleotide sequences was sequenced per donor, of which approximately 18% were non-productive. The number of donors typed differed by locus, with about 629-640 for A, B, C, DRB1 and DQB1, roughly 520 for DQA1, 600 to 610 for DPA1, and around 460 for DPB1. A separate validation cohort of roughly 130 different subjects was used in addition to the approximately 700-subject first cohort. The T cell repertoires of 550 to 850 subjects were profiled by immunosequencing and related to cytomegalovirus serostatus. An early release covering about 600 HLA-typed donors comprised 250 to 350 gigabases of sequencing data and some 79 million unique TCR sequences. To predict cytomegalovirus infection status, the study brought together high-throughput TCR immunosequencing, statistical association of individual TCRs with disease status, and machine learning. An earlier analysis of several hundred of the donors applied high-throughput TCR beta sequencing to assess whether each TCR beta V gene segment acted as functional or pseudogenic. Class I and class II HLA loci were covered by the typing at four-digit resolution. All discovery cohort repertoires had been generated on a single sequencing platform. Alongside the repertoire data, information on donor age, sex, ethnicity and CMV serostatus was compiled. Results and caveats for the whole study, not just this receptor: The authors suggested that the approach could potentially be generalized to other disease states and immunological phenotypes. The study listed approximately 160 TCR beta chains as associated with cytomegalovirus. This cohort had only TCR beta chains sequenced, and the lack of alpha or paired-chain data limited which features could be detected. In vitro tests confirmed that three of the cytomegalovirus-associated TCR beta chains recognize cytomegalovirus antigens. Presence/absence analyses assumed roughly uniform sequencing depth across donors, an assumption that may not hold. According to a later genetic analysis, donors in an Asian-associated ancestry cluster had fewer N-insertions in productive TCRs than the approximately 610-donor mean. When HLA alleles, especially DR and DQ, strongly co-occurred, TCR associations were difficult to assign to individual alleles. Most TCR sequences were observed very rarely across donors, whereas some public TCRs were present in many individuals. In both the original and validation cohorts, the classifier was reported to diagnose cytomegalovirus status with high specificity and sensitivity. The earlier analysis of approximately 590 of the donors excluded 15 to 20 rarely observed V segments, including chromosome 9 orphons, because counts were too low. Because HLA typing was unavailable for some donors at each locus, only the typed subset was used in association tests. Linkage disequilibrium might explain the correlated functional status among segregating V segments, but an unknown experimental factor could not be ruled out. In an earlier analysis of 587 of the donors, most TCR beta V segments appeared in productive rearrangements about 90% or about 30% of the time, broadly matching IMGT annotations. A later analysis reported that several top co-occurrence clusters appeared linked to parvovirus B19, influenza, CMV and Epstein-Barr virus. A later analysis associated some 17,000 TCR beta sequences with specific HLA alleles at a false discovery rate of 0.05. In a later analysis, HLA-associated TCR beta chains were found to be more clonally expanded and to have lower generation probabilities than equally common non-associated chains. According to a later analysis, TCR association rates differed among HLA loci, with DRB1 alleles showing the most associated TCRs and HLA-C alleles showing the fewest. A group of highly shared sequence variants was considered likely to be a technical artifact of the sequencing pipeline. Immune exposure information for the cohort was limited to CMV serostatus. In a later genetic analysis, a missense DCLRE1C variant was associated with V-gene and J-gene trimming of TCR beta chains, and the association was replicated in an independent cohort. In a later analysis, most CMV-associated TCR beta chains were found to appear HLA-restricted, with HLA associations seemingly driven largely by CMV exposure. Some IMGT-functional V segments, including TRBV6-2 and TRBV6-3, could not be distinguished by the 87-base-pair reads and were therefore excluded. A further reported finding was that TCR beta sequences accurately predicted the HLA-A and HLA-B alleles for most subjects in the first cohort.

CDR1 and CDR2, looked up from the germline V gene, are MDHEN and SYDVKM. The CDR3 numbers 16 residues from cysteine through phenylalanine. Left in the record is the CDR3 DNA by itself, 48 bases read in frame from the first base. The V and J ends are trimmed by 3 bases and 4 bases, leaving 18 bases between them. The chain uses TRBV28 and TRBJ1-2; possibly the D gene is TRBD1, per 5 matching bases. Sequenced sample: PBMCs. The TCR originated in a woman under 30 in good health and CMV-seronegative. The CDR3 amino acid sequence is: CASSFGLGGFAYGYTF. The DNA reads as follows: TGTGCCAGCAGTTTTGGGTTGGGGGGGTTCGCCTATGGCTACACCTTC.